Below are 18 T cell receptor beta chains sequenced from a single sample in a study of liver allograft versus peripheral blood T cells. Study-wide context: Repertoires from peripheral blood of liver transplant recipients were compared with those inside their transplanted livers.

In TCRdb, the reads were re-called with MiXCR into one record per CDR3 protein. The table records about 4,000 distinct CDR3 sequences, 20% to 25% of them present only once. These receptors were obtained from a human patient who had a liver transplant. Some T cells could come from the graft donor.

This clonotype is deemed medium-sized. V and J are TRBV12-3 or TRBV12-4 and TRBJ2-7, with D possibly matching TRBD2 (5 bases). With 5 bases removed from V and 2 bases from J, the gap between germline ends came to 22 bases. The CDR3 has 17 amino acids. In nucleotides, the CDR3 is TGTGCCAGCAGTCCAAACCCTCTAGCCTACGTCGCCTACGAGCAGTACTTC. Its protein product is CASSPNPLAYVAYEQYF.

This clonotype is labeled as medium-sized. The CDR3 spells CATSDGYRNQPQHF. CDR3 DNA: TGTGCCACCAGTGATGGATACCGCAATCAGCCCCAGCATTTT. V is TRBV24-1 and J is TRBJ1-5; no clear D gene. Between the trimmed V and J ends, which lost 3 bases and 2 bases, there was a span of 7 bases. CDR3 length: 14 amino acids. The germline CDR1 and CDR2 sequences are KGHDR and SFDVKD.

A single count supports this clonotype. A much larger clone lies one base from this, so it may be a read error. The chain carries TRBV10-3 and TRBJ2-7; 13 positions agree with TRBD2. The CDR3 consists of 15 residues. CDR1 and CDR2 (germline): ENHRY, SYGVKD. V lost 7 bases to trimming and J lost 7 bases; unmatched junction nucleotides: 10. The CDR3: CAIMTSGRSGNEQYF. DNA of the CDR3: TGTGCCATCATGACTAGCGGGAGGTCTGGGAATGAGCAGTACTTC.

This clonotype was counted once. One base away lies a much larger clone, so this may be a sequencing read error. The chain has TRBV9 and TRBJ2-7, with D tentatively TRBD1 (5 bases). This CDR3 has 14 residues. The germline CDR1 and CDR2 sequences are SGDLS and YYNGEE. In nucleotides, the CDR3 is TGTGCCAGCAGCCCGATAGACAGATTCTACGAGCGGTACTTC. Translating it yields CASSPIDRFYERYF.

The chain links TRBV3-1 to TRBJ2-7; D uncertain. V was shortened by 1 base and J by 3 bases, with 10 bases between the two germline ends. This CDR3 is 14 amino acids long. Germline V gene lookup returns CDR1 LGHDT and CDR2 YNNKEL (reference sequence). CDR3 coding DNA: TGTGCCAGCAGCCAAGCCCCGAAGTACTACGAGCAGTACTTC. Translated: CASSQAPKYYEQYF.

This clonotype counts as medium-sized (0.01 to 0.1%). The chain is built from TRBV7-2 and TRBJ1-2, with a possible D match to TRBD1 (5 bases). The CDR3 runs 12 residues. V was clipped by 3 bases and J by 4 bases, with 6 bases between them. The germline CDR1 and CDR2 sequences are SGHTA and FQGNSA. CDR3 sequence reads: CASSFDSYGYTF. Here the CDR3 DNA reads TGTGCCAGCAGCTTTGACAGCTATGGCTACACCTTC.

V gene TRBV29-1 combines with J gene TRBJ1-3; D gene ambiguous. There are 11 residues in the CDR3. The germline V gene encodes CDR1 SQVTM and CDR2 ANQGSEA. The ends were cut back, 1 base at V and 7 bases at J, with 5 bases in the middle. CDR3 protein: CSVEVLNTIYF. CDR3 DNA sequence: TGCAGCGTTGAAGTTCTGAACACCATATATTTT. Drawing the rest from reference TRBV29-1 and TRBJ1-3, the complete variable domain is SAVISQKPSRDICQRGTSLTIQCQVDSQVTMMFWYRQQPGQSLTLIATANQGSEATYESGFVIDKFPISRPNLTFSTLTVSNMSPEDSSIYLCSVEVLNTIYFGEGSWLTVV.

This clonotype was found many times. The J gene is TRBJ2-7, the V gene TRBV20-1; no firm D call. The CDR3 length is 12 residues. Deletions cut 8 bases from V and 0 bases from J, with 11 bases between. CDR1 is DFQATT, CDR2 SNEGSKA, per germline (reference sequence). CDR3 loop: CSLPRLSYEQYF. In nucleotides, the CDR3 is TGCAGTCTGCCTCGCCTCTCCTACGAGCAGTACTTC.

This clonotype was found a few times. This chain connects TRBV29-1 to TRBJ2-4; D is unclear. Germline CDR1 and CDR2: SQVTM and ANQGSEA. Between the trimmed V and J ends, which lost 7 bases and 10 bases, there was a span of 14 bases. The CDR3 totals 11 residues. The CDR3: CSGLRGQIQYF. The CDR3 DNA sequence: TGCAGCGGGCTACGAGGCCAAATTCAGTACTTC.

This clonotype has more than one count but fewer than ten. The chain joins TRBV20-1 to TRBJ2-5; 7 bases are shared with TRBD2. The CDR3 spans 16 residues. Unmatched junction bases numbered 13, after V lost 0 bases and J lost 6 bases. The germline gives CDR1 DFQATT, CDR2 SNEGSKA (reference sequence). This chain's CDR3 is CSARDQSSGLKKTQYF. CDR3 coding DNA: TGCAGTGCTAGAGATCAGTCTAGCGGTTTGAAAAAGACCCAGTACTTC.

Judged by abundance, this clonotype is medium-sized. This sequence joins TRBV9 and TRBJ2-3; 7 nucleotides match TRBD1. CDR1 is SGDLS and CDR2 is YYNGEE in the germline V gene. The V gene end was trimmed by 4 bases and the J gene end by 2 bases; junction bases not matched to a gene: 7. CDR3 length equals 15 residues. The DNA of the CDR3 is TGTGCCAGCAGCCCCATAGGGACAGCCACAGATACGCAGTATTTT. This sequence encodes CASSPIGTATDTQYF.

The rearrangement links TRBV9 to TRBJ2-2; 15 bases match TRBD2. Germline CDR1 SGDLS, CDR2 YYNGEE. Trimming removed 0 bases from V and 8 bases from J; junction bases left unmatched: 8. The CDR3 has 18 amino acids. The CDR3 coding sequence is TGTGCCAGCAGCGTAGAGGTTAAGGGGACTAGCGGGAGGGGGGAGCTGTTTTTT. It specifies CASSVEVKGTSGRGELFF.

About this clonotype: A much larger clone lies a single base off, so this may be a read error. The CDR3 is CASSYSWWGRKYGYTF. DNA of the CDR3: TGTGCCAGCAGTTACTCATGGTGGGGGAGGAAGTATGGCTACACCTTC. The chain uses TRBV6-1 and TRBJ1-2, with TRBD1 as a possible D gene (5 bases). Germline V lookup: CDR1 MNHNS, CDR2 SASEGT. CDR3 size: 16 residues. The germline V and J ends were trimmed by 5 bases and 5 bases, with 21 bases remaining between them.

Relative to its sample, this clonotype is medium-sized. The rearrangement joins TRBV20-1 to TRBJ2-3; D assignment may be TRBD1 or TRBD2 (5 bases each). Germline values: CDR1 DFQATT, CDR2 SNEGSKA (reference sequence). The CDR3 contains 16 residues. Trimming cost V 5 bases and J 2 bases, with 20 bases left between them. DNA of the CDR3: TGCAGTGCTGGGGACCCGGGACCTTCTGTCACAGATACGCAGTATTTT. This translates into CSAGDPGPSVTDTQYF.

In its sample, this clonotype is medium-sized. The V and J genes are TRBV6-6 and TRBJ2-7, with 9 bases that match TRBD2. The germline CDR1 and CDR2 sequences are MNHNY and SVGAGI (reference sequence). The CDR3 consists of 16 residues. Losses at the gene ends were 5 bases for V and 2 bases for J; bases not matched to a gene: 10. Here the CDR3 reads CASSGAGTSYTYEQYF. The CDR3 coding sequence is TGTGCCAGCAGTGGCGCCGGGACTAGCTACACCTACGAGCAGTACTTC.

In its sample, this clonotype is large. The V call is TRBV12-3 or TRBV12-4, the J call TRBJ2-7; D gene unclear. CDR3 length: 13 residues. V was cut by 4 bases and J by 5 bases, with 12 bases left in between. The CDR3 nucleotides read TGTGCCAGCAGTTCGAGGACGATGCACGAGCAGTACTTC. Its protein is CASSSRTMHEQYF.

This clonotype is categorized as medium-sized. The rearrangement links TRBV18 to TRBJ2-1, with TRBD2 identical over 9 bases. V shed 0 bases, J shed 8 bases, and the junction held 5 bases outside the gene matches. The CDR3 length is 15 residues. The germline CDR1 and CDR2 sequences are KGHSH and LQKENI. This chain's CDR3 is CASSPPSGRSDEQFF. In DNA form, the CDR3 reads TGTGCCAGCTCACCACCCAGCGGGAGGAGTGATGAGCAGTTCTTC.

This clonotype is deemed medium-sized. The rearrangement joins TRBV2 to TRBJ1-2; possible D gene TRBD1, 6 bases. Germline V lookup: CDR1 SNHLY, CDR2 FYNNEI. V lost 6 bases and J lost 4, with 21 bases in between. The CDR3 runs 16 residues. The chain's CDR3 is CASSPLRDTRRYGYTF. CDR3 sequence (DNA): TGTGCCAGCAGCCCTCTAAGGGACACCAGGCGCTATGGCTACACCTTC.